Each of the 18 T cell receptor beta chains below was sequenced from the same sample in a study of blood T cells in healthy people across ages. The use of a sample-barcoded 5' primer and a J-beta primer mix characterized a second PCR of roughly 6 to 11 cycles. TCRdb reprocessed the 5' RACE reads with MiXCR, giving one entry per CDR3 protein. The sample has about 590,000 distinct CDR3 sequences; around 31% are singletons. The sample taken for sequencing was blood. These receptors originate from a woman older than 75 in good health.

This clonotype was seen only a few times. The chain is built from TRBV5-1 and TRBJ1-1, with D perhaps TRBD1 (5 bases). The CDR3 extends over 15 amino acids. Germline lookup yields CDR1 SGHRS and CDR2 YFSETQ. V lost 7 bases and J lost 0, with 16 bases in between. CDR3 in amino acids: CASGLGGRVNTEAFF. Written as DNA, the CDR3 is TGCGCCAGCGGACTCGGGGGGAGAGTGAACACTGAAGCTTTCTTT.

The chain couples TRBV20-1 to TRBJ2-3; the match to TRBD2 covers 7 bases. CDR3 size: 14 residues. Germline V gene data show CDR1 as DFQATT and CDR2 as SNEGSKA (reference sequence). J lost 9 bases, V lost 8 bases, and 17 bases had no gene match. The chain's CDR3 is CSLFPVAGAETQYF. As DNA, the CDR3 is TGCAGTCTCTTCCCAGTGGCGGGAGCGGAGACGCAGTATTTT.

This clonotype was observed many times. This sequence joins TRBV28 and TRBJ2-7; 9 bases match TRBD1. Germline V gene lookup returns CDR1 MDHEN and CDR2 SYDVKM. V shed 1 base and J 4 bases; nucleotides not matched to a gene: 2. The CDR3 loop spans 14 amino acids. The CDR3 region is CASSLYRGQYEQYF. CDR3 bases: TGTGCCAGCAGTTTATACAGGGGGCAGTACGAGCAGTACTTC. Combining the CDR3 with reference TRBV28 and TRBJ2-7 gives the whole variable domain DVKVTQSSRYLVKRTGEKVFLECVQDMDHENMFWYRQDPGLGLRLIYFSYDVKMKEKGDIPEGYSVSREKKERFSLILESASTNQTSMYLCASSLYRGQYEQYFGPGTRLTVT.

In its sample, this clonotype was seen many times. V gene TRBV6-5 combines with J gene TRBJ2-7, with D perhaps TRBD1 (11 bases). Between the trimmed V and J ends, which lost 4 bases and 4 bases, there was a span of 29 bases. Germline CDR1 MNHEY, CDR2 SVGAGI. The CDR3 consists of 19 residues. In DNA, the CDR3 is TGTGCCAGCAGTTCCCGCGGGGACAGGGGGAGACTAGCGGGTTACGAGCAGTACTTC. Its translation is CASSSRGDRGRLAGYEQYF.

This clonotype was found many times. The genes are TRBV28 and TRBJ2-4, with a possible D match to TRBD2 (6 bases). CDR1 and CDR2 from the germline V gene are MDHEN and SYDVKM. V was cut by 1 base and J by 8 bases, with 15 bases left in between. This CDR3 contains 15 residues. CDR3 in amino acids: CASSLSGVGGDIQYF. CDR3 bases: TGTGCCAGCAGTTTATCGGGGGTAGGAGGGGACATTCAGTACTTC.

This clonotype appeared many times. The chain is built from TRBV20-1 and TRBJ2-7; the match to TRBD2 covers 9 bases. Looked up from germline, CDR1 is DFQATT and CDR2 is SNEGSKA (reference sequence). This CDR3 has 17 residues. V shed 2 bases and J 4 bases; nucleotides not matched to a gene: 15. The CDR3, as DNA: TGCAGTGCTAGAAGTCAGGGAGCGGGGGGCGCTAGGTACGAGCAGTACTTC. This codes for CSARSQGAGGARYEQYF.

Many counts were recorded for this clonotype. The chain combines TRBV9 with TRBJ2-3, with 13 nucleotides matching TRBD2. Trimming removed 4 bases from V and 0 bases from J; junction bases left unmatched: 8. Germline-derived CDR1 and CDR2 are SGDLS and YYNGEE. The CDR3 is 18 residues long. This chain's CDR3 is CASSLGLAGRFSTDTQYF. CDR3 nucleotides: TGTGCCAGCAGCTTGGGACTAGCGGGGAGGTTTAGCACAGATACGCAGTATTTT.

The J gene is TRBJ1-1, the V gene TRBV15; D is ambiguous. Trimming removed 8 bases at V and 1 base at J, with 20 bases between. CDR1 and CDR2 (germline): LNHNV, YYDKDF (reference sequence). The length of the CDR3 is 16 residues. CDR3 region: CATQSEVWLGNTEAFF. CDR3 DNA: TGTGCCACCCAATCAGAGGTTTGGTTGGGGAACACTGAAGCTTTCTTT. Complete variable domain (other parts from reference TRBV15 and TRBJ1-1): DAMVIQNPRYQVTQFGKPVTLSCSQTLNHNVMYWYQQKSSQAPKLLFHYYDKDFNNEADTPDNFQSRRPNTSFCFLDIRSPGLGDTAMYLCATQSEVWLGNTEAFFGQGTRLTVV.

This clonotype was picked up many times. The chain couples TRBV20-1 to TRBJ1-2; D unresolved. Between the trimmed V and J ends, which lost 4 bases and 4 bases, there was a span of 13 bases. CDR3 length: 13 residues. Germline loops: CDR1 DFQATT, CDR2 SNEGSKA (reference sequence). The CDR3 is CSATPGVGYGYTF. CDR3 in DNA: TGCAGTGCTACCCCCGGGGTCGGCTATGGCTACACCTTC.

This clonotype was detected a few times. The chain employs TRBV19 and TRBJ2-7; possible D gene TRBD1, 5 bases. CDR3 length equals 14 residues. Trimming shortened V by 3 bases and J by 3 bases, and 12 bases separated the two germline ends. Looked up from germline, CDR1 is LNHDA and CDR2 is SQIVND (reference sequence). DNA of the CDR3: TGTGCCAGTAGTATGGGGCAGCTAAACTACGAGCAGTACTTC. Its translation: CASSMGQLNYEQYF.

This clonotype came up once. A much larger clone differs by one base, so this may be a read error. The chain couples TRBV20-1 to TRBJ2-5; weak D call: TRBD2 (6 bases). The CDR3 consists of 13 residues. V lost 6 bases and J lost 5, with 16 bases in between. The germline V gene encodes CDR1 DFQATT and CDR2 SNEGSKA (reference sequence). The DNA for the CDR3 is TGCAGTGCCCACACGGGGGTTGCGGAGACCCAGTACTTC. Protein: CSAHTGVAETQYF.

A remark on this clonotype: One end of the junction varies from germline; a read error may be responsible. V and J are TRBV7-6 and TRBJ2-7, with D uncertain. Germline V lookup: CDR1 SGHVS, CDR2 FNYEAQ. This CDR3 spans 15 amino acids. The CDR3 region has the DNA TGTGCTAGCAACCCCCTTCCTGAGAGACCACATGAGCAGTACTTC. Translating it yields CASNPLPERPHEQYF.

This clonotype was counted ten times or more. This chain connects TRBV5-1 to TRBJ2-1; a weak D match, TRBD1 (5 bases). Germline V gene sequence: CDR1 SGHRS, CDR2 YFSETQ. Trimming removed 4 bases from V and 0 bases from J, with 11 bases in between. The CDR3 is 15 amino acids. The CDR3 coding sequence is TGCGCCAGCAGCGTGACAGCAAGCTCCTACAATGAGCAGTTCTTC. Its protein product is CASSVTASSYNEQFF.

The gene calls are TRBV14 and TRBJ1-2; perhaps TRBD1 as D (6 bases). The germline CDR1 and CDR2 sequences are SGHDN and FVKESK. This CDR3 has 13 residues. Trimming took off 1 base at V and 4 bases at J, with 7 bases between the two ends. CDR3 region: CASSQAGAYGYTF. The CDR3 DNA sequence: TGTGCCAGCAGCCAAGCGGGGGCCTATGGCTACACCTTC.

V and J are TRBV9 and TRBJ2-2, with D perhaps TRBD1 or TRBD2 (7 bases each). V was shortened by 6 bases and J by 5 bases, with 17 bases between the two germline ends. Germline values: CDR1 SGDLS, CDR2 YYNGEE. The CDR3 loop spans 15 amino acids. CDR3 sequence (DNA): TGTGCCAGCAAAGGGACAGCGGGAAGGACCGGGGAGCTGTTTTTT. It encodes CASKGTAGRTGELFF. Together with reference TRBV9 and TRBJ2-2, the CDR3 gives the full variable domain: DSGVTQTPKHLITATGQRVTLRCSPRSGDLSVYWYQQSLDQGLQFLIQYYNGEERAKGNILERFSAQQFPDLHSELNLSSLELGDSALYFCASKGTAGRTGELFFGEGSRLTVL.

The V call is TRBV15, the J call TRBJ1-6; D is perhaps TRBD1 (6 bases). This CDR3 has 15 residues. CDR1 and CDR2 from the germline V gene are LNHNV and YYDKDF (reference sequence). V lost 3 bases and J lost 7, with 13 bases in between. The CDR3 region has the DNA TGTGCCACCAGCAGTGCGGGGGCTCGAAATTCACCCCTCCACTTT. This codes for CATSSAGARNSPLHF.

This clonotype appeared many times. V and J are TRBV7-8 and TRBJ2-7; 8 bases map to TRBD1. The germline V gene encodes CDR1 SGHVS and CDR2 FQNEAQ. CDR3 length: 16 residues. Trimming removed 7 bases from V and 7 bases from J; junction bases left unmatched: 18. CDR3 region: CASTVRTLQGAREQYF. For the CDR3, the DNA is TGTGCCAGCACCGTACGTACCCTTCAGGGGGCGCGGGAGCAGTACTTC.

The gene calls are TRBV7-9 and TRBJ2-1; 7 nucleotides match TRBD2. Unmatched junction bases numbered 8, after V lost 7 bases and J lost 5 bases. The CDR3 runs 14 residues. Germline V lookup: CDR1 SEHNR, CDR2 FQNEAQ (reference sequence). Here the CDR3 reads CASTRREGHNEQFF. Here the CDR3 DNA reads TGTGCCAGCACCCGCAGGGAGGGCCACAATGAGCAGTTCTTC.